The present TCR beta chain was sequenced within a study of T cell changes during pregnancy in multiple sclerosis. The CDR3 runs 17 residues. V was shortened by 3 bases and J by 1 base, with 19 bases between the two germline ends. Germline values: CDR1 SGHAT, CDR2 FQDESV (reference sequence). The protocol was immunoSEQ multiplex PCR, while the TCRdb copy is restricted to in-frame clones and leaves out a portion. The sample lists 60,000 to 65,000 clones; about nine tenths were seen once. J is TRBJ2-7 and V is TRBV11-1; D is perhaps TRBD2 (6 bases). Here the sequenced sample was peripheral blood, taken in the second trimester of pregnancy. The sequence came from a female donor in good health, enrolled as a control in a pregnancy study. CDR3 in DNA: TGTGCCAGCAGCTTCCCTGTGCCAGTCGCGGGATCCTACGAGCAGTACTTC. This sequence encodes CASSFPVPVAGSYEQYF.